This entry describes one T cell receptor beta chain. Its target antigen remains unknown. One base away there is no much larger clone; base qualities are not given. This entry belongs to a study of T-cell reconstitution after alpha-beta-depleted transplantation in children listed by TCRdb under 2016. For the wider study: The study quantitatively tracked T-cell immune reconstitution after TCRalphabeta/CD19-depleted allogeneic hematopoietic cell transplantation in children using TCR repertoire profiling.

The library was obtained by PCR. Sequencing took place on an Illumina HiSeq 2500. TCR library preparation used molecular barcoding, with unique molecular identifiers applied to normalize quantification of the TCRbeta repertoire. TCRdb itself trimmed the public reads at Q25 with fastp, ran MiXCR and retained productive beta chains. One record per CDR3 amino acid sequence lists the most common genes and DNA. For this sample there are over 550,000 distinct CDR3 sequences; 10% to 13% appear just once. Clones ranked in the top ten supply roughly 3.9% of the sample. CDR1 and CDR2 are read off the germline V gene as SGHRS and YFSETQ. V and J are trimmed by 4 bases and 3 bases, and the gene matches miss 7 bases of the junction. From the cysteine up to the phenylalanine, the CDR3 has a length of 15 residues. Only the CDR3 part of the read is kept: 45 bases, read in frame from the first base.

This chain joins TRBV5-1 to TRBJ2-7; a stretch of 10 junction bases matches TRBD1. Sequenced material: PBMCs from the stem cell graft donor, taken from the stem cell graft. The TCR was taken from a human donor who donated a stem cell graft to a child with acute myeloid leukemia. The CDR3 loop reads CASSPGTGERYEQYF. DNA sequence: TGCGCCAGCAGCCCCGGGACAGGGGAACGCTACGAGCAGTACTTC.